One and the same sample provided the 32 T cell receptor beta chains below, sequenced in a study of T-cell memory formation after mild COVID-19. TCRdb passed the 5' RACE reads through MiXCR, listing each CDR3 protein once. The sample contains about 440,000 distinct CDR3 sequences, roughly 20% of which appear only once. The sample taken for sequencing was PBMCs or a T cell subset sorted from them (not recorded which). These receptors were obtained from an adult woman who had mild COVID-19 (a few samples of this study predate the infection). Cell type and time point are not known.

The chain combines TRBV7-6 with TRBJ1-3, with a weak D call TRBD1 (5 bases). The CDR3 runs to 15 residues. CDR1 and CDR2 from the germline V gene are SGHVS and FNYEAQ. V shed 3 bases and J shed 0 bases, with 9 bases lying between them. The CDR3 spells CASSLDNNSGNTIYF. CDR3 nucleotides: TGTGCCAGCAGCTTGGACAATAACTCTGGAAACACCATATATTTT.

Notes on this clonotype: A read error may account for a junction end that differs from germline. The V gene is TRBV4-1, the J gene TRBJ1-1; 8 bases are a match to TRBD1. CDR1 and CDR2 from the germline V gene are MGHRA and YSYEKL. This CDR3 is 16 amino acids long. The CDR3 spells CASSHGQGIMKTEAFF. The DNA for the CDR3 is TGCGCCAGCAGCCACGGACAGGGTATCATGAAGACTGAAGCTTTCTTT.

This chain uses TRBV12-3 or TRBV12-4 with TRBJ2-5, with D perhaps TRBD2 (5 bases). Trimming left V 4 bases short and J 2 bases short, with 14 bases between. The CDR3 length is 15 residues. CDR3: CASSSILGGQETQYF. CDR3 bases: TGTGCCAGCAGTTCAATCTTGGGCGGGCAAGAGACCCAGTACTTC.

This clonotype was detected a few times. V and J are TRBV7-6 and TRBJ2-3; 9 bases agree with TRBD2. With 0 bases clipped from V and 3 bases from J, the junction kept 1 base outside the gene matches. CDR1 and CDR2 (germline): SGHVS, FNYEAQ. This CDR3 is built from 15 residues. Here the CDR3 reads CASSLAGLATDTQYF. CDR3 sequence (DNA): TGTGCCAGCAGCTTAGCGGGACTAGCAACAGATACGCAGTATTTT. The full variable domain, its missing parts supplied by reference TRBV7-6 and TRBJ2-3, is GAGVSQSPRYKVTKRGQDVALRCDPISGHVSLYWYRQALGQGPEFLTYFNYEAQQDKSGLPNDRFSAERPEGSISTLTIQRTEQRDSAMYRCASSLAGLATDTQYFGPGTRLTVL.

This sequence joins TRBV20-1 and TRBJ2-1; TRBD1 matches 9 bases. With 2 bases clipped from V and 6 bases from J, the junction kept 8 bases outside the gene matches. The germline gives CDR1 DFQATT, CDR2 SNEGSKA (reference sequence). CDR3 length equals 15 residues. CDR3 DNA sequence: TGCAGTGCTAGACGGGACAGGGCTATCGGCAATGAGCAGTTCTTC. Its protein product is CSARRDRAIGNEQFF.

This clonotype was counted between two and nine times. The chain couples TRBV5-6 to TRBJ2-1; D not resolved. The germline V gene encodes CDR1 SGHDT and CDR2 YYEEEE. This CDR3 region has 13 residues. V lost 1 base and J lost 14, with 16 bases in between. CDR3 coding DNA: TGTGCCAGCAGCTTGACAGTGGCCCCAAGGGAGTTCTTC. Translated, it gives CASSLTVAPREFF.

The V call is TRBV4-2, the J call TRBJ1-5; 10 bases align to TRBD1. Germline trimming cut 1 base from V and 7 bases from J; bases unmatched to any gene: 1. There are 14 residues in the CDR3. Per germline, CDR1 LGHNA and CDR2 YNFKEQ. The CDR3 loop reads CASSQGDRGQPQHF. In DNA, the CDR3 is TGTGCCAGCAGCCAAGGGGACAGGGGCCAGCCCCAGCATTTT.

The table lists this clonotype with a few counts. Written as DNA, the CDR3 is TGCGCCAGCAGCCTAGCGTTGATAAGACAGCAAGCCTTGACAGATACGCAGTATTTT. Protein product: CASSLALIRQQALTDTQYF. The chain joins TRBV5-1 to TRBJ2-3, with a possible D match to TRBD2 (6 bases). With 4 bases removed from V and 3 bases from J, the gap between germline ends came to 27 bases. The CDR3 extends over 19 amino acids. Per germline, CDR1 SGHRS and CDR2 YFSETQ. The variable domain in full, completed from reference TRBV5-1 and TRBJ2-3, reads KAGVTQTPRYLIKTRGQQVTLSCSPISGHRSVSWYQQTPGQGLQFLFEYFSETQRNKGNFPGRFSGRQFSNSRSEMNVSTLELGDSALYLCASSLALIRQQALTDTQYFGPGTRLTVL.

The V gene is TRBV10-3, the J gene TRBJ2-7; no clear D. The V gene's germline CDR1 is ENHRY and CDR2 SYGVKD. The CDR3 is 13 residues long. Trimming cost V 0 bases and J 5 bases, with 8 bases left between them. In DNA form, the CDR3 reads TGTGCCATCAGTGAGTCGTTGAGTAACGAGCAGTACTTC. It translates to CAISESLSNEQYF.

This clonotype was seen only a few times. The V and J genes are TRBV7-2 and TRBJ1-2; a possible D gene is TRBD1 (5 bases). V lost 1 base to trimming and J lost 8 bases, with 14 bases between them. There are 14 residues in the CDR3. Germline V gene lookup returns CDR1 SGHTA and CDR2 FQGNSA. The CDR3 DNA reads TGTGCCAGCAGCTTAGACGGGGGAACAATGGGCTACACCTTC. Amino acids: CASSLDGGTMGYTF.

The rearrangement links TRBV5-5 to TRBJ2-1; no reliable D call. V lost 1 base, J lost 0 bases, and 14 bases lay in between. CDR1 is SGHKS, CDR2 YYEKEE, per germline (reference sequence). The CDR3 totals 17 residues. The CDR3 spells CASSLRLTTSSYNEQFF. The CDR3 DNA reads as TGTGCCAGCAGCTTGCGCCTGACAACGAGCTCCTACAATGAGCAGTTCTTC.

The chain uses TRBV12-3 or TRBV12-4 and TRBJ2-4; D gene uncertain. The CDR3 totals 20 residues. Trimming took off 3 bases at V and 0 bases at J, with 24 bases between the two ends. In DNA, the CDR3 is TGTGCCAGCAGTTTTTCCCACGTTGGTGCCATCCCTATAGCCAAAAACATTCAGTACTTC. Translating it yields CASSFSHVGAIPIAKNIQYF.

This clonotype was seen a few times. The chain links TRBV7-6 to TRBJ2-1, with 8 bases aligning to TRBD2. The CDR3 loop spans 16 amino acids. V was pared by 1 base and J by 8 bases, with 10 bases of the junction left unmatched. Germline lookup yields CDR1 SGHVS and CDR2 FNYEAQ. The CDR3 DNA reads as TGTGCCAGCAGCTTAGGGGGTAGCGGGAATTGGGATGAGCAGTTCTTC. This sequence encodes CASSLGGSGNWDEQFF.

The V call is TRBV5-1, the J call TRBJ2-5, with D unresolved. The CDR3 is made up of 15 amino acids. Germline V gene lookup returns CDR1 SGHRS and CDR2 YFSETQ. V lost 4 bases, J lost 5 bases, and 18 bases lay in between. CDR3 in amino acids: CASSLETLGVETQYF. DNA for the CDR3: TGCGCCAGCAGCCTGGAGACCTTGGGCGTGGAGACCCAGTACTTC.

This clonotype occurred a few times. The V gene is TRBV29-1, the J gene TRBJ2-1, with D perhaps given as TRBD1 or TRBD2 (5 bases each). The length of the CDR3 is 14 residues. V lost 6 bases, J lost 7 bases, and 19 bases lay in between. Per the germline V gene, CDR1 is SQVTM and CDR2 is ANQGSEA. CDR3: CSVPRGSSGNEQFF. In DNA, the CDR3 is TGCAGCGTGCCTCGGGGCTCCTCTGGTAATGAGCAGTTCTTC.

This clonotype was seen only a few times. DNA for the CDR3: TGTGCCAGTAGTATTTCAGGTGTTAACACTGAAGCTTTCTTT. Its translation is CASSISGVNTEAFF. The chain combines TRBV19 with TRBJ1-1, with no clear D. The length of the CDR3 is 14 residues. Per germline, CDR1 LNHDA and CDR2 SQIVND (reference sequence). Trimming took 3 bases from V and 2 from J, leaving 10 bases between them.

The rearrangement uses TRBV9 and TRBJ1-6; perhaps TRBD1 as D (5 bases). Trimming left V 0 bases short and J 7 bases short, with 8 bases between. Germline values: CDR1 SGDLS, CDR2 YYNGEE. CDR3 length: 14 residues. CDR3 sequence: CASSVVGGNSPLHF. The CDR3 DNA is TGTGCCAGCAGCGTAGTCGGGGGGAATTCACCCCTCCACTTT.

This clonotype showed up many times. The chain recombines TRBV7-9 with TRBJ2-3, with D possibly TRBD2 on 5 matching bases. Germline V gene lookup returns CDR1 SEHNR and CDR2 FQNEAQ (reference sequence). V was shortened by 0 bases and J by 3 bases, with 10 bases between the two germline ends. The CDR3 loop spans 15 amino acids. The CDR3 here is CASSLAGAVTDTQYF. For the CDR3, the DNA is TGTGCCAGCAGCTTAGCGGGAGCGGTAACAGATACGCAGTATTTT.

CDR3 protein: CASSDGTGGLTDTQYF. The CDR3 region has the DNA TGTGCCAGCAGCGACGGAACGGGGGGCCTCACAGATACGCAGTATTTT. The chain carries TRBV7-3 and TRBJ2-3, with D possibly being TRBD2 (7 bases). CDR3 length: 16 amino acids. The V and J ends lost 5 bases and 2 bases respectively, with 17 bases between them. The germline CDR1 and CDR2 sequences are SGHTA and FQGTGA.

This chain joins TRBV6-2 or TRBV6-3 and TRBJ1-2; D is uncertain. Germline assignment: CDR1 MNHEY and CDR2 SVGEGT. Trimming removed 5 bases from V and 5 bases from J, with 12 bases in between. The CDR3 sequence is 13 residues long. CDR3 protein: CASSPGRRYGYTF. CDR3 DNA sequence: TGTGCCAGCAGTCCAGGACGGAGGTATGGCTACACCTTC.

The chain couples TRBV12-3 or TRBV12-4 to TRBJ1-4; TRBD1 might be the D (5 bases). The CDR3 is made up of 15 amino acids. With 2 bases removed from V and 6 bases from J, the gap between germline ends came to 13 bases. This chain's CDR3 is CASSLIQGTYEKLFF. The CDR3 nucleotides are TGTGCCAGCAGTTTAATTCAGGGAACGTATGAAAAACTGTTTTTT.

Here the CDR3 reads CASSRAQVRNTGELFF. CDR3 bases: TGCGCCAGCAGCCGGGCCCAGGTTAGGAACACCGGGGAGCTGTTTTTT. J is TRBJ2-2 and V is TRBV4-1; D gene ambiguous. The V end lost 4 bases, the J end lost 1 base, and 13 bases lay between the germline ends. There are 16 residues in the CDR3. The germline V gene encodes CDR1 MGHRA and CDR2 YSYEKL.

The V call is TRBV2, the J call TRBJ2-1, with D perhaps TRBD2 (9 bases). The V end was cut by 2 bases, the J end by 9 bases, with 14 bases between. From germline, CDR1 is SNHLY and CDR2 FYNNEI. This CDR3 contains 14 residues. The CDR3 bases are TGTGCCAGCAGTGAACTAGCGGGACAGGTTGAGCAGTTCTTC. This translates into CASSELAGQVEQFF.

There are a few counts of this clonotype. The V call is TRBV4-1, the J call TRBJ2-7; TRBD2 matches at 9 bases. The J segment lost 2 bases and the V segment lost 4 bases, leaving 6 bases of the junction unmatched. The germline gives CDR1 MGHRA, CDR2 YSYEKL. The length of the CDR3 is 15 residues. The CDR3 is CASSRQASGTYEQYF. The CDR3 nucleotides are TGCGCCAGCAGCCGGCAGGCTAGCGGGACCTACGAGCAGTACTTC.

The chain recombines TRBV20-1 with TRBJ1-2, with no clear D. Trimming left V 6 bases short and J 4 bases short, with 12 bases between. Germline V gene data show CDR1 as DFQATT and CDR2 as SNEGSKA (reference sequence). CDR3 length: 12 residues. The CDR3 loop is CSARRQSYGYTF. Written as DNA, the CDR3 is TGCAGTGCCAGGAGGCAGAGCTATGGCTACACCTTC.

In its sample, this clonotype was seen many times. The chain recombines TRBV20-1 with TRBJ2-1; 10 bases agree with TRBD2. Germline-derived CDR1 and CDR2 are DFQATT and SNEGSKA (reference sequence). J gave up 1 base and V 3 bases, and 9 bases lay outside the gene matches. The CDR3 covers 17 residues. CDR3 loop: CSARPRAGGFSYNEQFF. The CDR3 DNA sequence: TGCAGTGCTAGGCCCCGAGCGGGGGGGTTTTCCTACAATGAGCAGTTCTTC.

This clonotype was seen a handful of times. The rearrangement joins TRBV6-1 to TRBJ2-7; D not resolved. Trimming pared 0 bases from V and 6 bases from J, leaving 12 bases between. Germline-derived CDR1 and CDR2 are MNHNS and SASEGT. The CDR3 is 14 residues long. As DNA, the CDR3 is TGTGCCAGCAGTGAAGCCGGCGGCCCCGGCGAGCAGTACTTC. Translating gives CASSEAGGPGEQYF.

This clonotype occurred a few times. V usage is TRBV5-1 and J usage is TRBJ1-1; D not resolved. Germline loops: CDR1 SGHRS, CDR2 YFSETQ. V lost 0 bases and J lost 2, with 11 bases in between. The CDR3 totals 15 residues. The CDR3 loop reads CASSLGPNTNTEAFF. Written as DNA, the CDR3 is TGCGCCAGCAGCTTGGGACCAAATACAAACACTGAAGCTTTCTTT.

The sample holds a few counts of this clonotype. This chain uses TRBV4-2 with TRBJ2-1; a weak D match, TRBD2 (6 bases). The CDR3 extends over 16 amino acids. V was cut by 3 bases and J by 8 bases, with 20 bases left in between. CDR1 and CDR2 (germline): LGHNA, YNFKEQ. Written as DNA, the CDR3 is TGTGCCAGCAGCCATGGATCTAGCGTTCCTTTCGATGAGCAGTTCTTC. Translating it yields CASSHGSSVPFDEQFF.

In this sample, this clonotype turned up a few times. The V and J genes are TRBV6-1 and TRBJ2-1, with D tentatively TRBD2 (5 bases). Looked up from germline, CDR1 is MNHNS and CDR2 is SASEGT. This CDR3 comprises 11 residues. The ends were cut back, 2 bases at V and 12 bases at J, with 8 bases in the middle. CDR3 nucleotides: TGTGCCAGCAGTGAACCGGGAAGGCAGTTCTTC. Its translation: CASSEPGRQFF.

The V call is TRBV24-1, the J call TRBJ1-5, with D unclear. Germline V gene lookup returns CDR1 KGHDR and CDR2 SFDVKD. V lost 5 bases and J lost 3, with 7 bases in between. The CDR3 sequence is 13 residues long. The CDR3: CATSAIPNQPQHF. The CDR3, as DNA: TGTGCCACCAGTGCCATCCCCAATCAGCCCCAGCATTTT.

The chain is built from TRBV12-3 or TRBV12-4 and TRBJ2-2; TRBD2 agrees at 14 bases. The ends lost 6 bases at V and 5 bases at J; junction bases unmatched: 8. The CDR3 is 17 residues long. This chain's CDR3 is CASSPRTSGRFTGELFF. Written as DNA, the CDR3 is TGTGCCAGCAGCCCGAGGACTAGCGGGAGGTTTACCGGGGAGCTGTTTTTT.